This T cell receptor beta chain was sequenced in a study of monozygotic twins with inflammatory bowel disease. Comment on this clonotype: The antigen remains undetermined.

Whole-study findings and limits: Among twins, concordant and discordant pairs did not differ in repertoire similarity, possibly from limited power. Patients with IBD had less TCRbeta diversity (inverse Simpson) than their healthy co-twins.

Per germline, CDR1 SEHNR and CDR2 FQNEAQ (reference sequence). The CDR3 loop spans 15 amino acids. From 3,500 to 4,500 ng of total RNA, each TCR library was prepared. The UMIs contained a 6-nucleotide sample barcode. They were added by template switching during cDNA synthesis. TCRdb re-called the 5' RACE reads and gives one entry per CDR3 protein, without DNA. The sample has just over 300,000 distinct CDR3 sequences. The chain links TRBV7-9 to TRBJ2-5; as DNA is missing, the TRBD1 call by TCRdb cannot be tested. The clonotype was recovered from a human donor with ulcerative colitis or Crohn's disease, or a healthy co-twin of an affected twin (not recorded which). Specimen: blood. Here the CDR3 reads CASSRSRGGQETQYF.